The 10 T cell receptor beta chains below all came from one sample that was sequenced in a study of tumor-infiltrating lymphocytes in primary liver carcinoma. The investigators made TCR beta cDNA from approximately 500 ng total RNA, using a constant-region primer. For TCR beta, libraries were produced by three nested multiplex PCR rounds using slightly modified ARM-PCR. TRBV1-TRBV30 forward and Cbeta reverse primers drove the first two roughly 10-cycle rounds. MiXCR, applied by TCRdb to the multiplex PCR reads, yields one record per CDR3 protein. The table includes approximately 300,000 distinct CDR3 sequences, 65% detected once. The source of the blood RNA was unsorted whole blood, and germline DNA was extracted as well. The sample comprised peripheral blood. These receptors were collected from a man aged 35 to 55 with primary liver carcinoma and hepatitis B virus infection.

Concerning this clonotype: Germline and junction disagree at one end, which may indicate a read error. This chain joins TRBV6-5 and TRBJ2-5; D not certain. CDR3 size: 17 residues. The germline gives CDR1 MNHEY, CDR2 SVGAGI. The CDR3: CAGSYLLNHPMRETQYF. The CDR3 region has the DNA TGTGCCGGCAGTTACTTGCTTAACCATCCCATGAGGGAGACCCAGTACTTC.

Of note for this clonotype: At one end the junction does not follow the germline gene, possibly because of a read error. V usage is TRBV12-3 or TRBV12-4 and J usage is TRBJ2-7, with D uncertain. The length of the CDR3 is 14 residues. The CDR3 is CASSSTPDSYKQYF. In DNA form, the CDR3 reads TGTGCCAGCAGTTCAACCCCAGACTCCTACAAGCAGTACTTC.

Points on this clonotype: A much larger clone is a single base away; this may be a read error. The chain couples TRBV5-1 to TRBJ2-3; D unresolved. The CDR3 contains 11 residues. CDR1 and CDR2 from the germline V gene are SGHRS and YFSETQ. The CDR3 nucleotides read TGCACCAGCAGCTTCACAGATACGCAGTATTTT. This gives the protein CTSSFTDTQYF.

This clonotype was counted many times. J is TRBJ2-3 and V is TRBV11-2; TRBD1 or TRBD2 may be the D gene (6 bases each). Germline assignment: CDR1 SGHAT and CDR2 FQNNGV. This CDR3 has 14 amino acids. V lost 5 bases and J lost 8, with 17 bases in between. The CDR3 protein is CASSPAGGGGTQYF. The CDR3 bases are TGTGCCAGCAGCCCAGCGGGCGGAGGGGGTACGCAGTATTTT.

As concerns this clonotype: Here the CDR3 omits its conserved ending phenylalanine or tryptophan, so a read error is the likely source. The J gene is TRBJ2-5, the V gene TRBV6-1; D is unclear. Germline loops: CDR1 MNHNS, CDR2 SASEGT. This CDR3 contains 15 residues. V lost 4 bases and J 2 bases, leaving 14 bases between the germline ends. The CDR3, as DNA: TGTGCCAGCAGTGGGCGTCAGGAGTTACAAGAGACCCAGTACCTC. Translated, it gives CASSGRQELQETQYL.

V usage is TRBV20-1 and J usage is TRBJ2-7; 12 bases fit TRBD2. Per germline, CDR1 DFQATT and CDR2 SNEGSKA (reference sequence). V was clipped by 3 bases and J by 6 bases; unmatched bases: 9. The CDR3 covers 15 residues. The CDR3 DNA reads as TGCAGTGCTAGGCTGACTAGCGGGAGTTACCGCGAGCAGTACTTC. It codes for CSARLTSGSYREQYF.

In regard to this clonotype: An end of the junction does not agree with germline; a read error may underlie this. The V call is TRBV5-5, the J call TRBJ2-1; D unresolved. Germline loops: CDR1 SGHKS, CDR2 YYEKEE (reference sequence). CDR3 length equals 15 residues. CDR3 nucleotide sequence: TGTACCAGCAGCTTGATGGTTACATCTGACAATGAGCAGTTCTTC. Its translation: CTSSLMVTSDNEQFF.

For this clonotype: A much larger clone differs by one base, so this may be a read error. The rearrangement joins TRBV10-3 to TRBJ2-7, with D possibly matching TRBD1 (5 bases). The CDR3 runs 12 residues. CDR1 and CDR2 (germline): ENHRY, SYGVKD. The chain's CDR3 is CATRTNSNEQYF. The CDR3 DNA reads TGTGCCACGAGGACAAACTCCAACGAGCAGTACTTC.

In regard to this clonotype: One end of the junction varies from germline; a read error may be responsible. This chain uses TRBV28 with TRBJ2-1; D is tentatively TRBD1 or TRBD2 (6 bases each). Germline CDR1 is MDHEN and CDR2 is SYDVKM. CDR3 length: 14 amino acids. The CDR3 DNA reads as TGTGTCAGCCGAGGCGGAGGGGGAACTAATGATCAGTTCTTC. Its translation: CVSRGGGGTNDQFF.

The rearrangement uses TRBV14 and TRBJ2-7; D unclear. The length of the CDR3 is 13 residues. V was cut by 3 bases and J by 3 bases, with 9 bases left in between. Germline V gives CDR1 SGHDN, CDR2 FVKESK. CDR3: CASSHATFYEQYF. Here the CDR3 DNA reads TGTGCCAGCAGCCACGCCACCTTCTACGAGCAGTACTTC.